This T cell receptor beta chain was sequenced for a study of cytomegalovirus exposure and HLA in healthy donors. Overall study: There were fewer than 500 genotyped donors. Of these, about 86% fell in the genetic ancestry cluster associated with self-reported Caucasian donors.

Study conclusions and caveats: The authors judged a highly shared variant cluster likely a sequencing artifact. Overall, roughly 170 TCR beta chains were annotated as cytomegalovirus-associated.

PCR primers comprised 60 Vbeta and 13 Jbeta primers. TCRdb's table, derived via immunoSEQ multiplex PCR, lists solely in-frame clones and lacks some. The sample includes approximately 190,000 clones, roughly 80% of them seen just once. On this clone itself: Its antigen is not known.

The V and J ends lost 1 base and 4 bases, in that order; junction bases with no gene match: 4. The V gene's germline CDR1 is SGHDT and CDR2 YYEEEE. The CDR3 has 16 amino acids. Sequencing was carried out using PBMCs. The chain employs TRBV5-6 and TRBJ2-1; 11 bases match TRBD2. The receptor was derived from a man aged 35 to 55 in good health and CMV-seropositive. The DNA of the CDR3 is TGTGCCAGCAGCTTGCTAACTAGCGGGGGTTACAATGAGCAGTTCTTC. It translates to CASSLLTSGGYNEQFF. The whole variable domain, remainder taken from reference TRBV5-6 and TRBJ2-1, is DAGVTQSPTHLIKTRGQQVTLRCSPKSGHDTVSWYQQALGQGPQFIFQYYEEEERQRGNFPDRFSGHQFPNYSSELNVNALLLGDSALYLCASSLLTSGGYNEQFFGPGTRLTVL.